These 19 T cell receptor beta chains originate from one sample sequenced in a study of blood T cells in healthy people across ages. A sample-barcoded 5' primer and a J-beta primer mix were used in a second PCR of roughly 6 to 11 cycles. TCRdb called the 5' RACE reads again in MiXCR, with one record for every CDR3 protein. This table has roughly 800,000 distinct CDR3 sequences, roughly 24% appearing once. A further study also used this sample, focusing on T cells of mothers and their children.

Sequenced input: blood. All receptors derive from a boy between 10 and 17 years old in good health.

This clonotype was counted only a few times. A much larger clonotype is one base distant, so this may be a read error. Since no conserved phenylalanine or tryptophan closes the CDR3, a read error is the likely cause. J is TRBJ1-6 and V is TRBV5-1; possibly TRBD1 for D (6 bases). V lost 0 bases and J 8 bases, leaving 12 bases between the germline ends. CDR1 is SGHRS and CDR2 is YFSETQ in the germline V gene. The CDR3 extends over 15 amino acids. The CDR3 loop is CASSLDPGEHSPLHL. CDR3 in DNA: TGCGCCAGCAGCTTGGATCCAGGGGAGCATTCACCCCTCCACCTT.

This clonotype was recorded a few times. CDR3 loop: CSVVPSDRGQNTGELFF. CDR3 coding DNA: TGCAGCGTTGTTCCGTCGGACCGGGGACAGAACACCGGGGAGCTGTTTTTT. The genes are TRBV29-1 and TRBJ2-2; D might be TRBD1 (6 bases). The CDR3 is 17 amino acids. Trimming removed 4 bases at V and 1 base at J, with 19 bases between. CDR1 is SQVTM, CDR2 ANQGSEA, per germline.

The V gene is TRBV6-2 or TRBV6-3, the J gene TRBJ2-4, with 8 bases fitting TRBD1. Germline V gene sequence: CDR1 MNHEY, CDR2 SVGEGT. V lost 9 bases, J lost 6 bases, and 10 bases stayed unmatched. This CDR3 is 14 amino acids long. The CDR3 bases are TGTGCCAGTACCGGACAGGGAGAAATAAACATTCAGTACTTC. Translation: CASTGQGEINIQYF.

CDR3 sequence reads: CAISDPMGGTDTQYF. CDR3 nucleotide sequence: TGTGCCATCAGTGACCCCATGGGGGGCACAGATACGCAGTATTTT. V is TRBV10-3 and J is TRBJ2-3, with D possibly called TRBD1 or TRBD2 (5 bases each). CDR1 is ENHRY, CDR2 SYGVKD, per germline. The ends were cut back, 3 bases at V and 1 base at J, with 11 bases in the middle. CDR3 length equals 15 residues.

This clonotype was seen a few times. This chain joins TRBV2 and TRBJ2-3; 7 bases map to TRBD2. Germline CDR1 and CDR2: SNHLY and FYNNEI. V gave up 4 bases and J gave up 2 bases; unmatched junction bases: 6. The CDR3 length is 15 residues. CDR3 sequence reads: CASSALGTNTDTQYF. The CDR3, as DNA: TGTGCCAGCAGTGCCCTCGGGACTAACACAGATACGCAGTATTTT.

In its sample, this clonotype was seen once. CDR3 protein: CASTPPSPKETQYF. CDR3 in DNA: TGTGCCAGCACCCCGCCCAGCCCTAAAGAGACCCAGTACTTC. The chain employs TRBV3-1 and TRBJ2-5, with no clear D. V lost 7 bases and J 3 bases, leaving 15 bases between the germline ends. In germline, CDR1 is LGHDT, CDR2 YNNKEL (reference sequence). The CDR3 loop spans 14 amino acids.

This clonotype was recorded many times. This chain uses TRBV6-2 or TRBV6-3 with TRBJ1-1; D might be TRBD1 (6 bases). Deletions cut 2 bases from V and 8 bases from J, with 15 bases between. Germline V CDR1 and CDR2: MNHEY, SVGEGT. The CDR3 runs 14 residues. The CDR3 sequence: CASSYISGAKEAFF. The CDR3 bases are TGTGCCAGCAGTTACATTTCAGGGGCCAAGGAAGCTTTCTTT.

V is TRBV28 and J is TRBJ2-1, with 7 bases matching TRBD1. The CDR3 sequence is 15 residues long. V lost 4 bases to trimming and J lost 8 bases; unmatched junction nucleotides: 11. Per germline, CDR1 MDHEN and CDR2 SYDVKM. The CDR3 spells CASSSRDSTSHEQFF. CDR3 sequence (DNA): TGTGCCAGCAGTTCCCGGGACAGCACCAGTCATGAGCAGTTCTTC.

This chain links TRBV7-3 with TRBJ1-3, with 7 bases matching TRBD1. V lost 5 bases and J lost 0; bases outside the gene matches: 4. Germline lookup yields CDR1 SGHTA and CDR2 FQGTGA. This CDR3 comprises 15 residues. CDR3 loop: CASSIRGGSGNTIYF. DNA for the CDR3: TGTGCCAGCAGCATCAGGGGGGGCTCTGGAAACACCATATATTTT.

This clonotype was picked up a small number of times. CDR3 in amino acids: CASSLLGRALSEKLFF. In DNA form, the CDR3 reads TGTGCCAGCAGTCTCCTCGGGCGAGCCTTGAGTGAAAAACTGTTTTTT. The chain is built from TRBV7-2 and TRBJ1-4, with D uncertain. There are 16 residues in the CDR3. Germline V gene lookup returns CDR1 SGHTA and CDR2 FQGNSA. The V and J ends lost 6 bases and 7 bases respectively, with 21 bases between them.

This clonotype has more than one count but fewer than ten. J is TRBJ2-5 and V is TRBV28; tentatively, D is TRBD2 (7 bases). With the DNA end fitting TRBJ2-1 better, the J assignment may be wrong. This CDR3 is 17 amino acids long. Germline V gives CDR1 MDHEN, CDR2 SYDVKM. This CDR3 reads CASSLRLRGGLHNEQFF. The CDR3 DNA reads as TGTGCCAGCAGTTTACGGTTAAGGGGGGGACTTCACAATGAGCAGTTCTTC.

The V and J genes are TRBV20-1 and TRBJ1-6, with TRBD1 matching over 9 bases. The ends lost 3 bases at V and 17 bases at J; junction bases unmatched: 8. The CDR3 is 12 residues long. CDR1 is DFQATT and CDR2 is SNEGSKA in the germline V gene (reference sequence). This CDR3 is CSARGQGMGFHF. The CDR3 nucleotides are TGCAGTGCTAGGGGACAGGGAATGGGATTCCACTTT.

V gene TRBV29-1 combines with J gene TRBJ2-7, with 9 nucleotides matching TRBD1. Germline trimming cut 1 base from V and 2 bases from J; bases unmatched to any gene: 3. The length of the CDR3 is 14 residues. From germline, CDR1 is SQVTM and CDR2 ANQGSEA. The CDR3 region has the DNA TGCAGCGTTGAAGGACAGGGGGTTCCCTACGAGCAGTACTTC. This sequence encodes CSVEGQGVPYEQYF.

The chain combines TRBV5-1 with TRBJ2-3; TRBD1 aligns across 9 bases. V trimming: 3 bases; J trimming: 1 base; junction bases outside the gene matches: 0. Germline assignment: CDR1 SGHRS and CDR2 YFSETQ. The CDR3 loop spans 14 amino acids. CDR3 DNA: TGCGCCAGCAGCTGGGACAGGGGCACAGATACGCAGTATTTT. Translated: CASSWDRGTDTQYF. Based on the CDR3 plus reference TRBV5-1 and TRBJ2-3, the full variable domain is KAGVTQTPRYLIKTRGQQVTLSCSPISGHRSVSWYQQTPGQGLQFLFEYFSETQRNKGNFPGRFSGRQFSNSRSEMNVSTLELGDSALYLCASSWDRGTDTQYFGPGTRLTVL.

This clonotype has just a few counts. The rearrangement joins TRBV18 to TRBJ1-4; TRBD1 is a possible D gene (5 bases). Between the trimmed V and J ends, which lost 4 bases and 8 bases, there was a span of 11 bases. CDR1 is KGHSH, CDR2 LQKENI, per germline. The CDR3 has 13 amino acids. The CDR3 DNA is TGTGCCAGCTCACTGACAGAAAGCGAAAAACTGTTTTTT. It is translated as CASSLTESEKLFF.

This clonotype was observed a handful of times. The CDR3 carries no conserved terminal phenylalanine or tryptophan, so it likely arises from a read error. The chain is built from TRBV12-3 or TRBV12-4 and TRBJ1-4; D unclear. The CDR3 runs 14 residues. V shed 5 bases and J shed 9 bases, with 16 bases lying between them. The CDR3 sequence is CASSLDGLFQKLFL. CDR3 bases: TGTGCCAGCAGTCTGGACGGCCTTTTCCAAAAACTGTTTCTT.

The chain joins TRBV25-1 to TRBJ2-5, with TRBD1 as a possible D gene (6 bases). This CDR3 is built from 17 residues. The V gene's germline CDR1 is MGHDK and CDR2 SYGVNS. V was trimmed by 0 bases and J by 6 bases, leaving 20 bases between them. CDR3 sequence reads: CASSEYGGRGKRKTQYF. CDR3 nucleotide sequence: TGTGCCAGCAGTGAATACGGCGGCAGGGGTAAAAGGAAGACCCAGTACTTC.

In this sample, this clonotype turned up a few times. The rearrangement links TRBV9 to TRBJ1-1; D gene ambiguous. This CDR3 is 13 amino acids long. Trimming cost V 0 bases and J 2 bases, with 5 bases left between them. Germline CDR1 reads SGDLS; CDR2 reads YYNGEE. For the CDR3, the DNA is TGTGCCAGCAGCGTAGTTAGTAACACTGAAGCTTTCTTT. This gives the protein CASSVVSNTEAFF.

This clonotype showed up just a few times. V gene TRBV7-3 combines with J gene TRBJ2-1; 7 bases are shared with TRBD1. Germline V gene lookup returns CDR1 SGHTA and CDR2 FQGTGA. The junction had 8 bases not matched to a gene; V was cut back by 5 bases and J by 10 bases. This CDR3 is built from 13 residues. For the CDR3, the DNA is TGTGCCAGCAGCCCTATATCGGACAGGGAGCAGTTCTTC. This codes for CASSPISDREQFF. The entire variable domain, with the rest obtained from reference TRBV7-3 and TRBJ2-1, is as follows: GAGVSQTPSNKVTEKGKYVELRCDPISGHTALYWYRQSLGQGPEFLIYFQGTGAADDSGLPNDRFFAVRPEGSVSTLKIQRTERGDSAVYLCASSPISDREQFFGPGTRLTVL.